Below are 5 T cell receptor beta chains sequenced from a single sample in a study of T cell responses to AZD1222 COVID-19 vaccine. Here immunoSEQ multiplex PCR was the method, and the copy in TCRdb shows in-frame clones only, minus some. The repertoire holds 100,000 to 150,000 clones, with roughly nine tenths as singletons. Sequences were derived from peripheral blood, sampled on day 0 of AZD1222 vaccination. These receptors originate from an adult in good health.

The chain recombines TRBV6-5 with TRBJ1-2; 7 nucleotides match TRBD1. CDR3 length equals 14 residues. In germline, CDR1 is MNHEY, CDR2 SVGAGI. The V gene end was trimmed by 7 bases and the J gene end by 3 bases; junction bases not matched to a gene: 8. DNA for the CDR3: TGTGCCAGCAAACGACGGGACAGATACTATGGCTACACCTTC. Its translation is CASKRRDRYYGYTF.

Here the CDR3 reads CASSIRETRGNSAGELFF. The CDR3 DNA follows: TGTGCCAGTAGTATACGGGAGACACGTGGGAATTCCGCCGGGGAGCTGTTTTTT. The chain has TRBV19 and TRBJ2-2, with D perhaps TRBD2 (6 bases). Trimming pared 2 bases from V and 6 bases from J, leaving 22 bases between. The V gene's germline CDR1 is LNHDA and CDR2 SQIVND (reference sequence). The CDR3 extends over 18 amino acids.

CDR3 nucleotide sequence: TGTGCCATCAAGTCCGTGGACGCTGATTCACCCCTCCACTTT. It translates to CAIKSVDADSPLHF. The genes are TRBV10-3 and TRBJ1-6; D uncertain. This CDR3 is built from 14 residues. V lost 7 bases to trimming and J lost 8 bases, with 15 bases between them. Germline CDR1 ENHRY, CDR2 SYGVKD.

The chain is built from TRBV19 and TRBJ1-2, with unresolved D. Trimming stripped 7 bases from V and 4 bases from J, with 10 bases between. CDR3 length: 12 amino acids. The germline CDR1 and CDR2 sequences are LNHDA and SQIVND (reference sequence). The CDR3 loop reads CASKFRSYGYTF. The CDR3 DNA is TGTGCCAGTAAATTCAGGTCCTATGGCTACACCTTC.

The gene calls are TRBV29-1 and TRBJ2-7, with unresolved D. CDR1 SQVTM and CDR2 ANQGSEA come from the germline V gene. The CDR3 spans 13 residues. The V gene lost 6 bases and the J gene lost 3 bases, with 15 bases spanning the gap. The DNA for the CDR3 is TGCAGCGTAGGCGCAGACAACCGCTACGAGCAGTACTTC. This codes for CSVGADNRYEQYF.